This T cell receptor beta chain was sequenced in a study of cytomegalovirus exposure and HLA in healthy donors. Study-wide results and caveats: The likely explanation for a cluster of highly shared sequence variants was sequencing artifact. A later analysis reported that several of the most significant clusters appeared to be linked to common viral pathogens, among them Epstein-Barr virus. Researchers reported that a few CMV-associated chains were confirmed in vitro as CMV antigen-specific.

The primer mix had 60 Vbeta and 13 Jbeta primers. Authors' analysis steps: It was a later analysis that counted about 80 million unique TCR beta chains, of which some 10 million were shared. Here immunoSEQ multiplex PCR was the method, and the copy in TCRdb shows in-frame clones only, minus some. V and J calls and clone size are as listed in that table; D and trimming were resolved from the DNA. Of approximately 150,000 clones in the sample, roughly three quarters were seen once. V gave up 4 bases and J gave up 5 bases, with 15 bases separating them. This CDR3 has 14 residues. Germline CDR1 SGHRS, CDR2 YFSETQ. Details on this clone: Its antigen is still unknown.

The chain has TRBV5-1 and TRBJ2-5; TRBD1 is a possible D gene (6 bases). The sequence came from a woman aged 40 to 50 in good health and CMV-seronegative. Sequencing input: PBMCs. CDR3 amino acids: CASSSNRELETQYF. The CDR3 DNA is TGCGCCAGCAGCAGCAACAGGGAACTGGAGACCCAGTACTTC.